This TCR beta chain was identified in a study of blood T cell repertoires in COVID-19. The overall study: The cDNA or gDNA used as material had been derived from T cells, B-cell-depleted T cells, or PBMCs.

The protocol was immunoSEQ multiplex PCR, while the TCRdb copy is restricted to in-frame clones and leaves out a portion. The top ten hold roughly 40% of the sample, which has some 70,000 clones, just over 85% seen once. The receptor was derived from a woman aged 60 to 75 with COVID-19, enrolled during active disease. Source material: peripheral blood.

The CDR3 bases are TGTGCCAGCAGCTTCCCGGACAGGCGAGGTGCTAACTATGGCTACACCTTC. Translation: CASSFPDRRGANYGYTF. The chain is built from TRBV7-2 and TRBJ1-2, with 7 bases fitting TRBD1. In germline, CDR1 is SGHTA, CDR2 FQGNSA. V trimming: 3 bases; J trimming: 0 bases; junction bases outside the gene matches: 10. The CDR3 has 17 residues.